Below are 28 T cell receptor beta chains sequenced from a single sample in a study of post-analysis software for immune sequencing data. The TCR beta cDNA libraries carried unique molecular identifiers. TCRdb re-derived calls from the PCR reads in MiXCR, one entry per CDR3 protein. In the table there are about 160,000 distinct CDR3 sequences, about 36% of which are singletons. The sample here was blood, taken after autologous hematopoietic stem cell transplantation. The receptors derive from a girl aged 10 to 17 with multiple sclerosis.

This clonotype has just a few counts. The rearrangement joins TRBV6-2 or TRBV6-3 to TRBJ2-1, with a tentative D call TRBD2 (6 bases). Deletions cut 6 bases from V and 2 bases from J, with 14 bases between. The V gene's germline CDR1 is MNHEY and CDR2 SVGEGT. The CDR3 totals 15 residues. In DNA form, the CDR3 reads TGTGCCAGCAGACCTCCGGGACTTACCTACAATGAGCAGTTCTTC. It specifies CASRPPGLTYNEQFF.

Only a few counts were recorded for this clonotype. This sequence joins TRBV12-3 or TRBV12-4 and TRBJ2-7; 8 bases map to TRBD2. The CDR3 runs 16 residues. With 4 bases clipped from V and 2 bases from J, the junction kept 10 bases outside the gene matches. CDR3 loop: CASSSSVGLDTYEQYF. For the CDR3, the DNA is TGTGCCAGCAGTTCCTCGGTGGGACTAGATACCTACGAGCAGTACTTC.

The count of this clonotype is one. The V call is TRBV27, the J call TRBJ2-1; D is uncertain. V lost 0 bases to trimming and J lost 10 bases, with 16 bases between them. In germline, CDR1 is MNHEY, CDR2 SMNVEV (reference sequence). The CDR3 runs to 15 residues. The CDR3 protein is CASSLSARLPWEQFF. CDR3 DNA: TGTGCCAGCAGTTTATCGGCCCGACTCCCTTGGGAGCAGTTCTTC.

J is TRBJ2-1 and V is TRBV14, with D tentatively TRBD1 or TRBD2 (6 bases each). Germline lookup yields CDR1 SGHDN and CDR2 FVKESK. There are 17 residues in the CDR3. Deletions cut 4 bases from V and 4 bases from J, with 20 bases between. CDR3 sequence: CASSPLTGAVGYNEQFF. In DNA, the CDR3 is TGTGCCAGCAGCCCACTTACGGGGGCAGTAGGTTACAATGAGCAGTTCTTC. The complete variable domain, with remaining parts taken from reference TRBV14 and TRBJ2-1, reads EAGVTQFPSHSVIEKGQTVTLRCDPISGHDNLYWYRRVMGKEIKFLLHFVKESKQDESGMPNNRFLAERTGGTYSTLKVQPAELEDSGVYFCASSPLTGAVGYNEQFFGPGTRLTVL.

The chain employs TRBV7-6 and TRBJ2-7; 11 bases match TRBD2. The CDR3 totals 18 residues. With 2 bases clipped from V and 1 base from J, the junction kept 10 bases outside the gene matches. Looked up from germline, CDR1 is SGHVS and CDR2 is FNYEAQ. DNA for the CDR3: TGTGCCAGCAGCTTAAGGGGCCCGACTAGCGGGAAATCCTACGAGCAGTACTTC. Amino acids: CASSLRGPTSGKSYEQYF.

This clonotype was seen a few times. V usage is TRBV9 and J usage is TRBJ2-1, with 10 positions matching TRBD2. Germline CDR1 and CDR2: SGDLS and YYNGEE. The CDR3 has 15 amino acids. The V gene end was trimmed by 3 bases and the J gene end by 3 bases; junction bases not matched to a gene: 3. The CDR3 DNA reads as TGTGCCAGCAGCGCCAGCGGGAGGGGCTACAATGAGCAGTTCTTC. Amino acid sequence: CASSASGRGYNEQFF. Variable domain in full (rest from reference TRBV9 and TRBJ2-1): DSGVTQTPKHLITATGQRVTLRCSPRSGDLSVYWYQQSLDQGLQFLIQYYNGEERAKGNILERFSAQQFPDLHSELNLSSLELGDSALYFCASSASGRGYNEQFFGPGTRLTVL.

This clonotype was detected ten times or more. The CDR3 spells CASSPSSPGPYNEQFF. The DNA for the CDR3 is TGTGCCAGCAGCCCATCGTCGCCAGGGCCCTACAATGAGCAGTTCTTC. The V call is TRBV7-6, the J call TRBJ2-1; D is possibly TRBD1 (5 bases). Trimming pared 5 bases from V and 2 bases from J, leaving 16 bases between. CDR1 is SGHVS and CDR2 is FNYEAQ in the germline V gene. The CDR3 is 16 residues long.

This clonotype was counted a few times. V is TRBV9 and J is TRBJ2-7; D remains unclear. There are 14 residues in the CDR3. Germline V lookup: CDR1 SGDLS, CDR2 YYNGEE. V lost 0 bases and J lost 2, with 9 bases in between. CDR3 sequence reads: CASSVGVDPYEQYF. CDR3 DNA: TGTGCCAGCAGCGTAGGGGTAGACCCCTACGAGCAGTACTTC.

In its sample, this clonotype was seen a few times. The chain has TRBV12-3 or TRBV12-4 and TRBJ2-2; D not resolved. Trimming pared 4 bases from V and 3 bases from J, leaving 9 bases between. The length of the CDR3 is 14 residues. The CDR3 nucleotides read TGTGCCAGCAGTTCCGACCCTTACACCGGGGAGCTGTTTTTT. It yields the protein CASSSDPYTGELFF.

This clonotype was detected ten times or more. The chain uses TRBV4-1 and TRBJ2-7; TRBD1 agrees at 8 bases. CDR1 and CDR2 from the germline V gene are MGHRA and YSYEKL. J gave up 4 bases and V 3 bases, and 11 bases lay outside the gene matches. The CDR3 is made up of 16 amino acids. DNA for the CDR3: TGCGCCAGCAGCCAGTACACAGGGGGGAATCAGTACGAGCAGTACTTC. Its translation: CASSQYTGGNQYEQYF.

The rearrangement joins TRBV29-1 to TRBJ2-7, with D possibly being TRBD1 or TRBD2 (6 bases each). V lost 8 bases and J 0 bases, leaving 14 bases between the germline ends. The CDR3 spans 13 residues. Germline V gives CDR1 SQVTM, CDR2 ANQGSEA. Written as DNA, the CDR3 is TGCAGCACCCGAGGGGGGAACTCCTACGAGCAGTACTTC. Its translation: CSTRGGNSYEQYF.

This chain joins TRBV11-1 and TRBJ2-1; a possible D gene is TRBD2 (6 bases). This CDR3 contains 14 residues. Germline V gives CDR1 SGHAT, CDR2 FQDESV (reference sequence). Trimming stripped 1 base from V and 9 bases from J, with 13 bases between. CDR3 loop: CASSLVSGVGEQFF. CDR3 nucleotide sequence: TGTGCCAGCAGCTTAGTATCGGGAGTAGGTGAGCAGTTCTTC.

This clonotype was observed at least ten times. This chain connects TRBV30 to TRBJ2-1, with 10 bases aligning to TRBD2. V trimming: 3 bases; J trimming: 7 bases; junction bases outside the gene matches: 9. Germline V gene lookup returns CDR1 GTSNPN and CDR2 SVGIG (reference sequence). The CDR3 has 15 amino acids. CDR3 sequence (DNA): TGTGCCTGGAGCCCCGTAGCGGGAGGTTTAAATGAGCAGTTCTTC. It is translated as CAWSPVAGGLNEQFF. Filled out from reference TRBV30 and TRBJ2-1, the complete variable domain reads SQTIHQWPATLVQPVGSPLSLECTVEGTSNPNLYWYRQAAGRGLQLLFYSVGIGQISSEVPQNLSASRPQDRQFILSSKKLLLSDSGFYLCAWSPVAGGLNEQFFGPGTRLTVL.

DNA for the CDR3: TGCGCCAGCAGTGGGTCAACAGGGGAGACCCAGTACTTC. Amino acid sequence: CASSGSTGETQYF. The V call is TRBV10-2, the J call TRBJ2-5; a weak D match, TRBD1 (6 bases). Trimming left V 4 bases short and J 5 bases short, with 11 bases between. The CDR3 covers 13 residues. CDR1 WSHSY and CDR2 SAAADI come from the germline V gene.

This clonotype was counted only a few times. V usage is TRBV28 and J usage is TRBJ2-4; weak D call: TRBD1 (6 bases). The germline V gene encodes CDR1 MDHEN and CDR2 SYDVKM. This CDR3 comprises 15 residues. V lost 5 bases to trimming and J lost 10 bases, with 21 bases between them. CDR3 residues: CASSRAGVGDGIQYF. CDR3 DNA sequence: TGTGCCAGCAGTCGAGCAGGGGTAGGGGATGGGATTCAGTACTTC.

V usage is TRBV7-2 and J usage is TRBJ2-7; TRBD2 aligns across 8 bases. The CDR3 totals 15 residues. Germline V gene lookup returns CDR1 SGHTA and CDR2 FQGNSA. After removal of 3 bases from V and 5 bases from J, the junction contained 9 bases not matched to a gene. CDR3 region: CASSFEHAGGNEQYF. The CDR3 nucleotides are TGTGCCAGCAGCTTCGAACACGCGGGAGGCAACGAGCAGTACTTC.

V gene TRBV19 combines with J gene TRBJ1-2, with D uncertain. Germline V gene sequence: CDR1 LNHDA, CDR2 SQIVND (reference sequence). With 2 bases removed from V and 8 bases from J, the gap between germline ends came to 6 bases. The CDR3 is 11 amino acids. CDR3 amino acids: CASSILGGYTF. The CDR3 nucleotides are TGTGCCAGTAGTATACTGGGGGGCTACACCTTC.

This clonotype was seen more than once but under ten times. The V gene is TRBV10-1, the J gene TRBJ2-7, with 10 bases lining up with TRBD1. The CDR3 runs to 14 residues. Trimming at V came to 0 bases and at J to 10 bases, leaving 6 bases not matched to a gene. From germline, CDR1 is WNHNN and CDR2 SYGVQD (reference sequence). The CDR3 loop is CASSESGDRGVQYF. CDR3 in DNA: TGCGCCAGCAGTGAGTCCGGGGACAGGGGTGTACAGTACTTC.

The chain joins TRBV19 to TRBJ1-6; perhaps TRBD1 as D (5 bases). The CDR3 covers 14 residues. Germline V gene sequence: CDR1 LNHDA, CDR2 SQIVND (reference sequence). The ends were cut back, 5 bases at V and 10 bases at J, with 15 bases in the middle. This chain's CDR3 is CASSLQSGDSPLHF. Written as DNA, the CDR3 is TGTGCCAGTAGTCTACAGAGTGGGGACTCACCCCTCCACTTT.

The CDR3 region is CASSLGPTIEQFF. The CDR3 DNA reads as TGCGCCAGCAGCTTGGGACCCACTATTGAGCAGTTCTTC. The chain uses TRBV5-1 and TRBJ2-1; D gene unclear. Germline lookup yields CDR1 SGHRS and CDR2 YFSETQ. Trimming pared 0 bases from V and 9 bases from J, leaving 10 bases between. The CDR3 covers 13 residues.

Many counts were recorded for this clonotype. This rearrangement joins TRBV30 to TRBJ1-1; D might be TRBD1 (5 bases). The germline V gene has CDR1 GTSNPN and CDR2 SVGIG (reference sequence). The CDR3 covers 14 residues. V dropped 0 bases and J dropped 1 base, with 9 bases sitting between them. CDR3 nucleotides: TGTGCCTGGAGTGTACCGGGGGGGAACACTGAAGCTTTCTTT. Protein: CAWSVPGGNTEAFF. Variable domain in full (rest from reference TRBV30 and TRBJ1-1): SQTIHQWPATLVQPVGSPLSLECTVEGTSNPNLYWYRQAAGRGLQLLFYSVGIGQISSEVPQNLSASRPQDRQFILSSKKLLLSDSGFYLCAWSVPGGNTEAFFGQGTRLTVV.

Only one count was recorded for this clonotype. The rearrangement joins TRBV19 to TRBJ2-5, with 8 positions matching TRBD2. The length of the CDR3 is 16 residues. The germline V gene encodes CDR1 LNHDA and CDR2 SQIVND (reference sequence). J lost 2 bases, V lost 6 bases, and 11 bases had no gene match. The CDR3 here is CASSATGTSRQETQYF. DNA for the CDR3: TGTGCCAGTAGCGCTACCGGGACTAGTAGGCAAGAGACCCAGTACTTC.

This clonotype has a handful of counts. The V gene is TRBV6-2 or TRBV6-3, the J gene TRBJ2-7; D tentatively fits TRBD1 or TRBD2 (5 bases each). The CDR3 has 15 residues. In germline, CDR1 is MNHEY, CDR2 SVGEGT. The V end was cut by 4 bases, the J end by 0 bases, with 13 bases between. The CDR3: CASSWAGASSYEQYF. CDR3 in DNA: TGTGCCAGCAGTTGGGCCGGGGCCAGCTCCTACGAGCAGTACTTC.

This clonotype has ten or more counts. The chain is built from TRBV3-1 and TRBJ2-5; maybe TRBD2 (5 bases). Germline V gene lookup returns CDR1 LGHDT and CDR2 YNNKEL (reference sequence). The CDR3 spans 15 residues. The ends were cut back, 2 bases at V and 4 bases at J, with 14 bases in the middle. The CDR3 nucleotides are TGTGCCAGCAGCCAAAGAGGGTCTGCGCCAGAGACCCAGTACTTC. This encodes CASSQRGSAPETQYF.

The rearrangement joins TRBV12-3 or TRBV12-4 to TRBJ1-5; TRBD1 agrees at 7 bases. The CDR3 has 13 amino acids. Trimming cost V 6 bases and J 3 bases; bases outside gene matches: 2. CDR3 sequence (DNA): TGTGCCAGCAGGGGGACAGTCAATCAGCCCCAGCATTTT. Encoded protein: CASRGTVNQPQHF.

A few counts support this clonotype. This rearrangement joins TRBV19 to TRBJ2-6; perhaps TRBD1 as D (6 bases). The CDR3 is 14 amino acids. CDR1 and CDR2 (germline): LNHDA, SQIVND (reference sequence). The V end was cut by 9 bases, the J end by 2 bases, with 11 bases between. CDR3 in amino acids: CASQNRAGANVLTF. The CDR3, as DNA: TGTGCCAGCCAAAACAGGGCTGGGGCCAACGTCCTGACTTTC.

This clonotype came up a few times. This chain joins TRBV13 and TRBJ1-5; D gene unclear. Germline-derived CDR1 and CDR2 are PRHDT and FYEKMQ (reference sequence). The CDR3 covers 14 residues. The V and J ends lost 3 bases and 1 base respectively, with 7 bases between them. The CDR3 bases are TGTGCCAGCAGCTTGGGCAAGAGCAATCAGCCCCAGCATTTT. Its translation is CASSLGKSNQPQHF.

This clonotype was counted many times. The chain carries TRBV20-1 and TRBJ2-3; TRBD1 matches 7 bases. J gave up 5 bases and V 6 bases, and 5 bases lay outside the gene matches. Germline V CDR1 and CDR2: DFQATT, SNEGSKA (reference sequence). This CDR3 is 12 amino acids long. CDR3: CSARTGIDTQYF. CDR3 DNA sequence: TGCAGTGCCCGGACAGGTATAGATACGCAGTATTTT.